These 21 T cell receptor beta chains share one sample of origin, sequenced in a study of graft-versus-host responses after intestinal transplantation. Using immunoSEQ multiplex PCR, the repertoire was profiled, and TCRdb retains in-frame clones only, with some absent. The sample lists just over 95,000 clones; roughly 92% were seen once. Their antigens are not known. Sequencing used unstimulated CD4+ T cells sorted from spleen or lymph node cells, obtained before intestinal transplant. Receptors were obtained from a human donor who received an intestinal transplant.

CDR3 sequence reads: CASSPSKATDTQYF. The CDR3 nucleotides read TGTGCCAGCAGCCCCTCTAAAGCCACAGATACGCAGTATTTT. The V and J genes are TRBV6-5 and TRBJ2-3; the D is unclear. The CDR3 runs to 14 residues. V was clipped by 6 bases and J by 2 bases, with 12 bases between them. Germline CDR1 reads MNHEY; CDR2 reads SVGAGI.

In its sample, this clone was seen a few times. The CDR3 coding sequence is TGTGCCAGCAGTGGGTTCGAAGGATTAGCGGGAGGAGCCTACGAGCAGTACTTC. Amino acids: CASSGFEGLAGGAYEQYF. The chain couples TRBV6-4 to TRBJ2-7, with TRBD2 matching over 10 bases. Trimming took 4 bases from V and 2 from J; bases not matched to a gene: 14. The germline V gene encodes CDR1 MRHNA and CDR2 SNTAGT. This CDR3 has 18 residues.

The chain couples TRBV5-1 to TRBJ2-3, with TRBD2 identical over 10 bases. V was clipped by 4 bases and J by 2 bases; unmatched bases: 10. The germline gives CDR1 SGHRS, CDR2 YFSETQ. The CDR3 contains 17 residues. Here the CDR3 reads CASSLPGLAQPTDTQYF. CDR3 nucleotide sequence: TGCGCCAGCAGCCTACCGGGACTAGCGCAACCCACAGATACGCAGTATTTT.

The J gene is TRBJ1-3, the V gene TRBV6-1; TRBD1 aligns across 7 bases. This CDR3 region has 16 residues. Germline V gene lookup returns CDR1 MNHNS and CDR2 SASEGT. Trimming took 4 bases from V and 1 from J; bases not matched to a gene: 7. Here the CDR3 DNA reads TGTGCCAGCAGTGCGCCGATACAGGGGTCTGGAAACACCATATATTTT. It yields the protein CASSAPIQGSGNTIYF.

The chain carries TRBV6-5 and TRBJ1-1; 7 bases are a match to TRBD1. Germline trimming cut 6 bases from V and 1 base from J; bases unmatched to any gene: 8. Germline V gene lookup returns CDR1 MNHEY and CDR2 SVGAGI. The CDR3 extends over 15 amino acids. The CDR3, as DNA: TGTGCCAGCAGACCGGATAACAGGGGGAACACTGAAGCTTTCTTT. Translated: CASRPDNRGNTEAFF.

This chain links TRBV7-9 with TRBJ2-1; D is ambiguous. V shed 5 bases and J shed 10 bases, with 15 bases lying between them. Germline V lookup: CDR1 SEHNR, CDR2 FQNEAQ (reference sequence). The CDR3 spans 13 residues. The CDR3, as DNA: TGTGCCAGCAGCCCCCTAGGAAACGGGGAGCAGTTCTTC. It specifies CASSPLGNGEQFF.

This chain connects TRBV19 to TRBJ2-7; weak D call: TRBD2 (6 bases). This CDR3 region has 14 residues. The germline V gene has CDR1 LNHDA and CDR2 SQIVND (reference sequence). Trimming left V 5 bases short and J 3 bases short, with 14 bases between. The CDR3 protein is CASSVGRWGYEQYF. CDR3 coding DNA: TGTGCCAGTAGTGTGGGGAGGTGGGGCTACGAGCAGTACTTC.

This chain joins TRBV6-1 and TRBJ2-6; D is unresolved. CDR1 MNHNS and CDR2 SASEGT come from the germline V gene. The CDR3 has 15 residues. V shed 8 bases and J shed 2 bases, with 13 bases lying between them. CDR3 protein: CASVTSSTGANVLTF. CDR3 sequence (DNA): TGTGCCAGCGTAACTTCATCGACTGGGGCCAACGTCCTGACTTTC.

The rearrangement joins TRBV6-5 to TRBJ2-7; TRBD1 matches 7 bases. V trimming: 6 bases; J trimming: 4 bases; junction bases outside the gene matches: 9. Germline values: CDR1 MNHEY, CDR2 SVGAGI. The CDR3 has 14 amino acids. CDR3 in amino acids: CASSRRTGLYEQYF. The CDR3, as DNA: TGTGCCAGCAGCCGGAGGACAGGTTTGTACGAGCAGTACTTC.

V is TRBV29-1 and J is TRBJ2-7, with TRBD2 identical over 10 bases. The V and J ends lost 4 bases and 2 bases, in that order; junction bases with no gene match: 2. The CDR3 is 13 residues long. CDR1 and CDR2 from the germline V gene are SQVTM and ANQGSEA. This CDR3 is CSVAGTSAYEQYF. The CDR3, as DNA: TGCAGCGTTGCAGGGACTAGCGCCTACGAGCAGTACTTC.

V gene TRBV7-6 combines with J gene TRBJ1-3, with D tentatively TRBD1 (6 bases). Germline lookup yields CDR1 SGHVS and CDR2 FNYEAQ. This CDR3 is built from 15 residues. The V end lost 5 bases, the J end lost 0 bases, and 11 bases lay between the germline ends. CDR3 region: CASSEQGSSGNTIYF. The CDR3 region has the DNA TGTGCCAGCAGCGAACAGGGTAGCTCTGGAAACACCATATATTTT.

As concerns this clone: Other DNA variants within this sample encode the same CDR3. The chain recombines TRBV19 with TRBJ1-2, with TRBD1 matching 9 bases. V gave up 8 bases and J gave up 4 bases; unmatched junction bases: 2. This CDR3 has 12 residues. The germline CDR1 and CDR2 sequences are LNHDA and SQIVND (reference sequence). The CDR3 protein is CASSTGGYGYTF. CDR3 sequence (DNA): TGTGCCAGTTCGACAGGGGGCTATGGCTACACCTTC.

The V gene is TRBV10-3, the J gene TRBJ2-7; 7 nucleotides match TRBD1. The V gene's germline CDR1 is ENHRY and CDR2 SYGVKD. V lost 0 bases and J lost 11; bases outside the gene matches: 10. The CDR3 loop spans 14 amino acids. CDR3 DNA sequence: TGTGCCATCAGTGAGTCTCCGGGACAGTCCCCAAAGTACTTC. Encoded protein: CAISESPGQSPKYF.

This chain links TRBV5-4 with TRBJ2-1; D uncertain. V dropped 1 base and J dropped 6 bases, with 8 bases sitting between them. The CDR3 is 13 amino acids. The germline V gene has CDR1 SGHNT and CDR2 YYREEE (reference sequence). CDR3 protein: CASSLINSNEQFF. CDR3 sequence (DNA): TGTGCCAGCAGCTTGATTAATAGCAATGAGCAGTTCTTC.

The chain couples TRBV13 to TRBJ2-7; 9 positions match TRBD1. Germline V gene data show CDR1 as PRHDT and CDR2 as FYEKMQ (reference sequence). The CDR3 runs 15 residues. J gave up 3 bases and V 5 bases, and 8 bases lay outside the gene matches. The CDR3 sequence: CASSPRTGDVYEQYF. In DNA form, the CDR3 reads TGTGCCAGCAGCCCCCGGACAGGGGACGTCTACGAGCAGTACTTC.

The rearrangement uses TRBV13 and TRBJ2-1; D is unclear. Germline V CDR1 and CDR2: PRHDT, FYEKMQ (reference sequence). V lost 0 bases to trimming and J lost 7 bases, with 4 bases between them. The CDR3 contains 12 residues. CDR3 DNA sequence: TGTGCCAGCAGCTTAGGCGGGAATGAGCAGTTCTTC. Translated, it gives CASSLGGNEQFF.

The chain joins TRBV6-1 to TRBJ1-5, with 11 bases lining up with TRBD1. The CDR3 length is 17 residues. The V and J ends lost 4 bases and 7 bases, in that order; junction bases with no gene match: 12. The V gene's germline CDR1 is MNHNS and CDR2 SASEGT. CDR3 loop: CASSVLPGQGGGQPQHF. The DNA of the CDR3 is TGTGCCAGCAGTGTACTCCCGGGACAGGGGGGCGGGCAGCCCCAGCATTTT.

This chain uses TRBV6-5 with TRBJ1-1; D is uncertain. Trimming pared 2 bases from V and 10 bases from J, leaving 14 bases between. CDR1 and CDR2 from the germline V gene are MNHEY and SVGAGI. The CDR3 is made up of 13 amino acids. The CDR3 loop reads CASSYRTREGAFF. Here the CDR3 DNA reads TGTGCCAGCAGTTACCGGACCCGAGAGGGAGCTTTCTTT.

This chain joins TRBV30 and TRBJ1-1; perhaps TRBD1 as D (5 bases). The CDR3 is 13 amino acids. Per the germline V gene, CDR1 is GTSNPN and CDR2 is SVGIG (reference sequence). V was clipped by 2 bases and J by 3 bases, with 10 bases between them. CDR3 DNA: TGTGCCTGGAGTCACAGGCCTGACACTGAAGCTTTCTTT. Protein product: CAWSHRPDTEAFF. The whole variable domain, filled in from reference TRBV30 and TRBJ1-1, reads SQTIHQWPATLVQPVGSPLSLECTVEGTSNPNLYWYRQAAGRGLQLLFYSVGIGQISSEVPQNLSASRPQDRQFILSSKKLLLSDSGFYLCAWSHRPDTEAFFGQGTRLTVV.

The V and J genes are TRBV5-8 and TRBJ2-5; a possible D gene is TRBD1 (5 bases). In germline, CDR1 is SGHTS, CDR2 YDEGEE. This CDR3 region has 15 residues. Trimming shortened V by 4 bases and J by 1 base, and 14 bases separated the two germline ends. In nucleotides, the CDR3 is TGTGCCAGCAGCCCTGGGAAGACAGTCCAAGAGACCCAGTACTTC. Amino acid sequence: CASSPGKTVQETQYF.

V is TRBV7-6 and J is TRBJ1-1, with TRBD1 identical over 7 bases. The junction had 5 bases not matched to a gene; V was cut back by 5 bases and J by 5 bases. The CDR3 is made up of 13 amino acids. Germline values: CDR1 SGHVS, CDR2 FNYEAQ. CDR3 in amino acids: CASSAETGTEAFF. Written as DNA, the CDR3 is TGTGCCAGCAGCGCCGAGACAGGGACTGAAGCTTTCTTT. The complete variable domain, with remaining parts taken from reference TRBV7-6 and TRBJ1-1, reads GAGVSQSPRYKVTKRGQDVALRCDPISGHVSLYWYRQALGQGPEFLTYFNYEAQQDKSGLPNDRFSAERPEGSISTLTIQRTEQRDSAMYRCASSAETGTEAFFGQGTRLTVV.